This is a list of T cell receptor beta chains from one sample in a study of T-cell reconstitution after alpha-beta-depleted transplantation in children. A single record per CDR3 protein comes from TCRdb applying MiXCR to the PCR reads. The sample comprises around 670,000 distinct CDR3 sequences, roughly 14% of which are singletons, and 0.75% to 0.85% rests with the top ten. The source material was PBMCs, sampled before TCRalphabeta/CD19-depleted stem cell transplant. Receptors were obtained from a girl aged 2 to 10 with congenital amegakaryocytic thrombocytopenia, due to receive a stem cell transplant. Each CDR3 is given with its conserved first and last residue. Each record gives: CDR3 DNA, CDR3 protein, clone size, V gene, D gene, J gene. The D gene is left open where the match is weak. Expanded clones get a size class; other rows say once, few or many, or leave the size out.

DNA: TGTGCCACCAGCAGAGACTTGTGGGGGAGAGGGGATACGCAGTATTTT
CDR3: CATSRDLWGRGDTQYF
size: few
V: TRBV15
D: NA
J: TRBJ2-3

DNA: TGTGCCAGCAGCTTGGACAGGGGACAGGGCACCGGGGAGCTGTTTTTT
CDR3: CASSLDRGQGTGELFF
size: many
V: TRBV5-6
D: TRBD1
J: TRBJ2-2

DNA: TGTGCCAGCAGCGGGACTAGAGTTGGTAATGAGCAGTTCTTC
CDR3: CASSGTRVGNEQFF
size: many
V: TRBV7-8
D: TRBD2
J: TRBJ2-1

DNA: TGTGCCTGGAGTACCGGACGCAATGAGCAGTTCTTC
CDR3: CAWSTGRNEQFF
size: NA
V: TRBV30
D: NA
J: TRBJ2-1

DNA: TGTGCCAGCAGCATTCGGGAGGGGAATGAGCAGTTCTTC
CDR3: CASSIREGNEQFF
size: NA
V: TRBV7-8
D: TRBD2
J: TRBJ2-1

DNA: TGCGCCAGCAGCTTGGCCGGAACCAGGAAAGCTTTCTTT
CDR3: CASSLAGTRKAFF
size: NA
V: TRBV5-1
D: NA
J: TRBJ1-1

DNA: TGTGCCAGCAGCCCAAGGGTCCCTGAAGCTTTCTTT
CDR3: CASSPRVPEAFF
size: NA
V: TRBV7-2
D: NA
J: TRBJ1-1

DNA: TGTGCCAGCAGGGGCGACCCCTATAATTCACCCCTCCACTTT
CDR3: CASRGDPYNSPLHF
size: few
V: TRBV7-8
D: NA
J: TRBJ1-6

DNA: TGCAGCGTTGAAGGACTAGCGGGAGGGAACCAAGAGACCCAGTACTTC
CDR3: CSVEGLAGGNQETQYF
size: NA
V: TRBV29-1
D: TRBD2
J: TRBJ2-5

DNA: TGTGCCAGCAGCGTCGCACAGGGGAACTATGGCTACACCTTC
CDR3: CASSVAQGNYGYTF
size: many
V: TRBV9
D: TRBD1
J: TRBJ1-2

DNA: TGTGCCAGCAGCCAAGATCTGCCCGAGGGGCAAGAGACCCAGTACTTC
CDR3: CASSQDLPEGQETQYF
size: NA
V: TRBV3-1
D: NA
J: TRBJ2-5

DNA: TGTGCCAGCAGCTTACCGAACAGGGTAATCACAGATACGCAGTATTTT
CDR3: CASSLPNRVITDTQYF
size: NA
V: TRBV7-9
D: NA
J: TRBJ2-3

DNA: TGTGCCAGCAGCTTTGGAACACCGAACACCGGGGAGCTGTTTTTT
CDR3: CASSFGTPNTGELFF
size: NA
V: TRBV7-6
D: NA
J: TRBJ2-2

DNA: TGCGCCAGCAGCTTGGGGGACACACTAATCACTGAAGCTTTCTTT
CDR3: CASSLGDTLITEAFF
size: once
V: TRBV5-1
D: NA
J: TRBJ1-1

DNA: TGTGCCAGCAGCTTGGCGGTAGCGGGAGGACATGAGCAGTTCTTC
CDR3: CASSLAVAGGHEQFF
size: few
V: TRBV5-6
D: TRBD2
J: TRBJ2-1

DNA: TGCAGTGCTAGACCCGGGACAGGGAGAAATGAGCAGTTCTTC
CDR3: CSARPGTGRNEQFF
size: NA
V: TRBV20-1
D: TRBD1
J: TRBJ2-1

DNA: TGTGCCAGCAGCCAAATGTTTGGGACTAGCGGGAGAGGTGAGCAGTTCTTC
CDR3: CASSQMFGTSGRGEQFF
size: few
V: TRBV3-1
D: TRBD2
J: TRBJ2-1

DNA: TGCGCCAGCAGCTTTCCGACCGATAATTCACCCCTCCACTTT
CDR3: CASSFPTDNSPLHF
size: many
V: TRBV5-1
D: NA
J: TRBJ1-6

DNA: TGCAGCGTTGAAGTCTACTCCCAATCTCAGACCCAGTACTTC
CDR3: CSVEVYSQSQTQYF
size: NA
V: TRBV29-1
D: NA
J: TRBJ2-5

DNA: TGTGCCAGCAGCTCCACAGAAACAAGCGGAGGAGCTACGCAGTATTTT
CDR3: CASSSTETSGGATQYF
size: many
V: TRBV5-6
D: NA
J: TRBJ2-3

DNA: TGTGCCAGCAGTCCACCAGGGGGTACCCTTAAAATCGGCTACGAGCAGTACTTC
CDR3: CASSPPGGTLKIGYEQYF
size: many
V: TRBV12-3/TRBV12-4
D: TRBD1
J: TRBJ2-7

DNA: TGCGCCAGCAGCAAGGGACAGAGCTCCTACAATGAGCAGTTCTTC
CDR3: CASSKGQSSYNEQFF
size: many
V: TRBV5-1
D: TRBD1
J: TRBJ2-1

DNA: TGTGCCAGCACCTCCGGCGGACCATTAAAAGAGACCCAGTACTTC
CDR3: CASTSGGPLKETQYF
size: many
V: TRBV9
D: NA
J: TRBJ2-5

DNA: TGTGCCAGCAGTTCCAGAGCGGGAAACTACAATGAGCAGTTCTTC
CDR3: CASSSRAGNYNEQFF
size: NA
V: TRBV12-3/TRBV12-4
D: TRBD2
J: TRBJ2-1

DNA: TGTGCCAGCCGGGGGTTATCCTCTGGAAACACCATATATTTT
CDR3: CASRGLSSGNTIYF
size: few
V: TRBV27
D: NA
J: TRBJ1-3

DNA: TGCAGCGCGCAGCGCCTAGCGGACTACAATGAGCAGTTCTTC
CDR3: CSAQRLADYNEQFF
size: many
V: TRBV20-1
D: TRBD2
J: TRBJ2-1

DNA: TGCGCCAGCAGCTATTCCACAGGGATTGATGGCTACACCTTC
CDR3: CASSYSTGIDGYTF
size: many
V: TRBV5-1
D: NA
J: TRBJ1-2

DNA: TGCGCCAGCAGCCACAAGACCGCAACAGAAAATGAGCAGTTCTTC
CDR3: CASSHKTATENEQFF
size: many
V: TRBV5-1
D: NA
J: TRBJ2-1

DNA: TGCGCCAGCAGCTTTGGTGGGCACAACACTGAAGCTTTCTTT
CDR3: CASSFGGHNTEAFF
size: NA
V: TRBV5-1
D: NA
J: TRBJ1-1

DNA: TGTGCCAGCAGCCAGCCTCCCTCCGGGGGCAATCAGCCCCAGCATTTT
CDR3: CASSQPPSGGNQPQHF
size: many
V: TRBV14
D: NA
J: TRBJ1-5

DNA: TGTGCCAGCAGTTTCGTAAGGGACACTGAAGCTTTCTTT
CDR3: CASSFVRDTEAFF
size: few
V: TRBV12-3/TRBV12-4
D: NA
J: TRBJ1-1

DNA: TGTGCCAGCGAGGAATACGAGCAGTACTTC
CDR3: CASEEYEQYF
size: NA
V: TRBV2
D: NA
J: TRBJ2-7

DNA: TGTGCCAGCGGTTTTGCGGGTCCCAATGAGCAGTTCTTC
CDR3: CASGFAGPNEQFF
size: few
V: TRBV12-3/TRBV12-4
D: NA
J: TRBJ2-1

DNA: TGTGCCAGCAGCCCCGGGACTAGCGGGATCGATGAGCAGTTCTTC
CDR3: CASSPGTSGIDEQFF
size: many
V: TRBV7-2
D: TRBD2
J: TRBJ2-1

DNA: TGTGCCAGCAGCTTGGCTCCAGGGTTCGCGAATGAGCAGTTCTTC
CDR3: CASSLAPGFANEQFF
size: NA
V: TRBV5-5
D: NA
J: TRBJ2-1

DNA: TGTGCCAGCAGCCAGACCCCCTACGAGCAGTACTTC
CDR3: CASSQTPYEQYF
size: NA
V: TRBV3-1
D: NA
J: TRBJ2-7